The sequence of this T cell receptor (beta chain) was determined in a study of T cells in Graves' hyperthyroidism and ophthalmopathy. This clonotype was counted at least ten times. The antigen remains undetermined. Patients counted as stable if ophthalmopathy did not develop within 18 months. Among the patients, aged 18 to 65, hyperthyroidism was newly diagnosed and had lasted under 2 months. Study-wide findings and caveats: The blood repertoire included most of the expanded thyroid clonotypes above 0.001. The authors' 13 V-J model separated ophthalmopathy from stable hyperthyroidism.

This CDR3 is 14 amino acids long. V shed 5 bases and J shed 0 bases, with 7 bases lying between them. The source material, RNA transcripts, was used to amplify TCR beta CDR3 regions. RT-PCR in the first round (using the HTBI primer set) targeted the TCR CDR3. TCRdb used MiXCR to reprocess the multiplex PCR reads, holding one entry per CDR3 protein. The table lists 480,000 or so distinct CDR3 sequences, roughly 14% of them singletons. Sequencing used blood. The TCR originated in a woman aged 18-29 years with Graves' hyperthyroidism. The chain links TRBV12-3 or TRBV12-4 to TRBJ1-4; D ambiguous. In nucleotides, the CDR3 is TGTGCCAGCAGTCCTCTTGCAACTAATGAAAAACTGTTTTTT. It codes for CASSPLATNEKLFF.